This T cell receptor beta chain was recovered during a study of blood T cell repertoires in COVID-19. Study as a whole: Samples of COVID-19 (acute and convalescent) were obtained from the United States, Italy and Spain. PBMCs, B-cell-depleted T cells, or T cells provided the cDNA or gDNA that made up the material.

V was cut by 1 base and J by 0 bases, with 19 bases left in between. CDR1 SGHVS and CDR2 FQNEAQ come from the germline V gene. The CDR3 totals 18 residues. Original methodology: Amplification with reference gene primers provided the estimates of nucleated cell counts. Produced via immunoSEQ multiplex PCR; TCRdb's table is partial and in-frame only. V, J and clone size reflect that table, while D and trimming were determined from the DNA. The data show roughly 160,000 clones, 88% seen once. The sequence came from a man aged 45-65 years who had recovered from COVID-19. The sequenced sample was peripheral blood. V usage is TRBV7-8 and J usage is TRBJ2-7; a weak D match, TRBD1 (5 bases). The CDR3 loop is CASSLVTLAGRNSYEQYF. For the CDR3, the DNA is TGTGCCAGCAGCTTAGTAACTTTGGCAGGGCGGAACTCCTACGAGCAGTACTTC.